The 3 T cell receptor beta chains below were found in one sample sequenced in a study of tissue T cells after allogeneic stem cell transplantation. This table comes from immunoSEQ multiplex PCR, and its TCRdb copy is limited to in-frame clones, with some not included. This sample carries roughly 7,500 clones, 50% to 55% of them seen once, and the ten largest clones take 10% to 15%. Time point denoted: mouse harvest day 7 after allogeneic transplant. Tail vein injection delivered 10^7 T-cell-depleted bone marrow cells and 10^6 splenic CD5+ T cells. Sequenced sample: lymph node tissue. All receptors derive from a female BALB/c mouse given C57BL/6 T cells with graft-versus-host disease after an allogeneic hematopoietic cell transplant.

About this clone: Gene names and germline match the mouse. The read finishes 1 residue shy of the CDR3 end, and the germline J gene is used to complete it. The chain joins TRBV16 to TRBJ1-1, with D tentatively TRBD1 (5 bases). CDR3 length equals 13 residues. Germline V lookup: CDR1 SGHSA, CDR2 FRNQAP. With 3 bases removed from V and 2 bases from J, the gap between germline ends came to 7 bases. The CDR3 protein is CASSFRDNTEVFF. CDR3 bases read: TGTGCAAGCAGCTTCCGGGACAACACAGAAGTCTTC.

On this clone itself: Mouse gene names apply. Sequencing ends 1 residue short of the CDR3 end; the germline J gene provides the rest. The V gene is TRBV26, the J gene TRBJ1-1; tentatively, D is TRBD1 (5 bases). Trimming took off 5 bases at V and 4 bases at J, with 14 bases between the two ends. CDR3 size: 14 residues. Germline CDR1 reads KGHPV; CDR2 reads FQNQEV (reference sequence). Incomplete CDR3 DNA: TGTGCCAGCAGTGGTAACAAGGGGATCACAGAAGTCTTC. Residues: CASSGNKGITEVF. The entire CDR3 reads CASSGNKGITEVFF. Looking up the rest from reference TRBV26 and TRBJ1-1 gives the full variable domain: NSKVIQTPRYLVKGQGQKAKMRCIPEKGHPVVFWYQQNKNNEFKFLINFQNQEVLQQIDMTEKRFSAECPSNSPCSLEIQSSEAGDSALYLCASSGNKGITEVFFGKGTRLTVV.

Regarding this clone: Germline and genes here are mouse. From the germline J gene comes the end of the CDR3, since the read stops 1 residue before it. The rearrangement links TRBV23 to TRBJ2-7; no check of the table's D call, TRBD2, against the DNA was made. CDR1 and CDR2 (germline): KGHTA, FQNQQP. The CDR3 is 15 residues long. The CDR3: CSSSQSRTGGYEQYF. CDR3 DNA (partial): TGCTCCAGCAGTCAATCAAGGACTGGGGGGTATGAACAGTAC.